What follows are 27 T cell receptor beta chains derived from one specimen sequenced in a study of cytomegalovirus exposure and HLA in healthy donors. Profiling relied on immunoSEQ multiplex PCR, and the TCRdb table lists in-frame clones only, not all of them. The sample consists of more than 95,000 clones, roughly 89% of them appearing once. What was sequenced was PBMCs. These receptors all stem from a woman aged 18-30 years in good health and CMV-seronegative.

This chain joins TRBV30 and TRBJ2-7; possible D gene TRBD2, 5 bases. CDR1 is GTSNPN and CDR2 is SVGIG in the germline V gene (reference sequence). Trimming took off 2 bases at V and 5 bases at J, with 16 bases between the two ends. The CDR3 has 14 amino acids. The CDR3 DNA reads TGTGCCTGGAGTTTAGTCGGTAGCGCCAACGAGCAGTACTTC. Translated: CAWSLVGSANEQYF.

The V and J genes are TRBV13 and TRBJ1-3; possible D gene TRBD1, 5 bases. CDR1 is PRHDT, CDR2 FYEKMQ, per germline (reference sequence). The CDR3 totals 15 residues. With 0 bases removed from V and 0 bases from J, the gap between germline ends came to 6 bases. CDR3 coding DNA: TGTGCCAGCAGCTTAGGGACAGCCTCTGGAAACACCATATATTTT. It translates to CASSLGTASGNTIYF.

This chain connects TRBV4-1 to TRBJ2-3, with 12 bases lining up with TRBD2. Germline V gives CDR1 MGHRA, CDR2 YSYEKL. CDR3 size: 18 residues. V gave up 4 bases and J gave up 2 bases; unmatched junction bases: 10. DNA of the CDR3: TGCGCCAGCAGCCCCACCCAACTAGCGGGAGGAGCCACAGATACGCAGTATTTT. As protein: CASSPTQLAGGATDTQYF.

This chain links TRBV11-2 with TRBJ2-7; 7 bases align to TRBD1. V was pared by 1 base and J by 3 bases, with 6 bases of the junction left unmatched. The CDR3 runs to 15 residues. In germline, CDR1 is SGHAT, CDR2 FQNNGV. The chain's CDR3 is CASSLVLGQVYEQYF. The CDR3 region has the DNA TGTGCCAGCAGCTTAGTCCTAGGACAGGTCTACGAGCAGTACTTC.

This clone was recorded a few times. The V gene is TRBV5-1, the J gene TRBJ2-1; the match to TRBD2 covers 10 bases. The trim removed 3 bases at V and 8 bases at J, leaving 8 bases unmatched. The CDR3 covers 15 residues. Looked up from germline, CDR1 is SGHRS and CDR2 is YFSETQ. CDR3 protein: CASSSGTSVVYEQFF. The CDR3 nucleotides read TGCGCCAGCAGCTCGGGGACTAGCGTGGTCTATGAGCAGTTCTTC. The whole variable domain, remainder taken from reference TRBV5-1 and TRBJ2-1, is KAGVTQTPRYLIKTRGQQVTLSCSPISGHRSVSWYQQTPGQGLQFLFEYFSETQRNKGNFPGRFSGRQFSNSRSEMNVSTLELGDSALYLCASSSGTSVVYEQFFGPGTRLTVL.

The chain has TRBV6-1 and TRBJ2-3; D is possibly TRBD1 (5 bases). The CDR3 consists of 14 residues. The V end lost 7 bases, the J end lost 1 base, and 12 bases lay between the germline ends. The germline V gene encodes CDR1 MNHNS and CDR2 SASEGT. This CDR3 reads CASIPSRGTDTQYF. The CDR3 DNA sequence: TGTGCCAGCATCCCCTCCAGGGGCACAGATACGCAGTATTTT.

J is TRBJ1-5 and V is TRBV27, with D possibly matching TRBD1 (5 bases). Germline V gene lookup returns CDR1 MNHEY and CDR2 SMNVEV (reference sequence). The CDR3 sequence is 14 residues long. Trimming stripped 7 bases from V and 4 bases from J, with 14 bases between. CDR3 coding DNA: TGTGCCAGCAAAGAAGCAGGGCCAAATCAGCCCCAGCATTTT. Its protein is CASKEAGPNQPQHF.

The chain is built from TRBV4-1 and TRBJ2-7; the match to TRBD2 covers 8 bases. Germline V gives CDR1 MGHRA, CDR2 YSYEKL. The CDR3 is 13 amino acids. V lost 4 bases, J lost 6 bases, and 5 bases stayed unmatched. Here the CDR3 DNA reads TGCGCCAGCAGCCGCGGACTAGCCGCCGAGCAGTACTTC. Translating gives CASSRGLAAEQYF.

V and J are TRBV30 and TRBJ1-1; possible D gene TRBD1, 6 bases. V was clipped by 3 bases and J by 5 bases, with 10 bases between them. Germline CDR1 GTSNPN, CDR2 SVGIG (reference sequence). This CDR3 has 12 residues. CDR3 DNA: TGTGCCTGGAGGGAACAGGGAACTGAAGCTTTCTTT. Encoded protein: CAWREQGTEAFF.

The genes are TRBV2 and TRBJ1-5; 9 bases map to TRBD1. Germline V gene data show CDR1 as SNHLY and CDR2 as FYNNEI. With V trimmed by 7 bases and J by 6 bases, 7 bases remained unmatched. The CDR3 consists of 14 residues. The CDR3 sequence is CASNEGQGGQPQHF. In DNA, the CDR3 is TGTGCCAGCAATGAGGGACAGGGAGGTCAGCCCCAGCATTTT. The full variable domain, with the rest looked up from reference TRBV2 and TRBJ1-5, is EPEVTQTPSHQVTQMGQEVILRCVPISNHLYFYWYRQILGQKVEFLVSFYNNEISEKSEIFDDQFSVERPDGSNFTLKIRSTKLEDSAMYFCASNEGQGGQPQHFGDGTRLSIL.

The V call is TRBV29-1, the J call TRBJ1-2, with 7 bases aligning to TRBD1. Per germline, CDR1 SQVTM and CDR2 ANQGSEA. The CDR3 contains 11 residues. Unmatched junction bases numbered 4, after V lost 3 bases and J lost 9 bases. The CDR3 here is CSVDQTGRYTF. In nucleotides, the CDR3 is TGCAGCGTTGACCAGACAGGGCGCTACACCTTC.

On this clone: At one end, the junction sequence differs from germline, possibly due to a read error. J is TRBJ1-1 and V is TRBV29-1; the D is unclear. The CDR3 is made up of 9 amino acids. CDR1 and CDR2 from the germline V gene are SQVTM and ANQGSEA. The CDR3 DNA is TGCAGCGTTGAAGACCCCTTTACTTTT. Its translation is CSVEDPFTF.

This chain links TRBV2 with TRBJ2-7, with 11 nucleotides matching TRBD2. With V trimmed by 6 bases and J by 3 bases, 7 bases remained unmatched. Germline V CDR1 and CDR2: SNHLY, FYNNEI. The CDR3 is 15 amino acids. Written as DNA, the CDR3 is TGTGCCAGCAGACCGACTAGCGGGGACCTCTACGAGCAGTACTTC. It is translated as CASRPTSGDLYEQYF.

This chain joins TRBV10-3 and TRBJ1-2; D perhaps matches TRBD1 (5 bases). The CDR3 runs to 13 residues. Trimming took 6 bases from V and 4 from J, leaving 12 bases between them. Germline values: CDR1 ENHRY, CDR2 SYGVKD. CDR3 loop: CAIRETDIYGYTF. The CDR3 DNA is TGTGCCATCAGAGAGACAGACATCTATGGCTACACCTTC.

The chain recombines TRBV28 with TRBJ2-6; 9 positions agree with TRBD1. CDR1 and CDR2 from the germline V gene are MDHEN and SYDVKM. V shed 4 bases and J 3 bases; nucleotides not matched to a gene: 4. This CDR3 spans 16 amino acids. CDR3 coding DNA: TGTGCCAGCAGTTCGACAGGGGGTGTTGGGGCCAACGTCCTGACTTTC. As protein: CASSSTGGVGANVLTF.

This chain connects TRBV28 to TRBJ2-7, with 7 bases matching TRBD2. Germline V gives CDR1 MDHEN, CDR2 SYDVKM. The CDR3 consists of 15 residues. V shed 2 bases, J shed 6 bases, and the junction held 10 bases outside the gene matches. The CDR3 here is CASSLSGGGSGEQYF. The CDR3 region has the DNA TGTGCCAGCAGTTTAAGTGGGGGAGGGTCCGGCGAGCAGTACTTC.

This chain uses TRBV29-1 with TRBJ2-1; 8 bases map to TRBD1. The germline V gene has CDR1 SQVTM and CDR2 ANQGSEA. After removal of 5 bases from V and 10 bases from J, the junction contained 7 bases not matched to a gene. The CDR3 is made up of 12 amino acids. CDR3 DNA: TGCAGCGTTTATCTACAGGGGGTGGAGCAGTTCTTC. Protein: CSVYLQGVEQFF.

The CDR3 bases are TGTGCCAGCAGTTTGTCGGACAGGCGGGGTTATAGCAATCAGCCCCAGCATTTT. It translates to CASSLSDRRGYSNQPQHF. The chain employs TRBV28 and TRBJ1-5, with 7 nucleotides matching TRBD1. CDR3 size: 18 residues. The germline V gene has CDR1 MDHEN and CDR2 SYDVKM. V dropped 3 bases and J dropped 0; count of bases not matched to a gene: 11.

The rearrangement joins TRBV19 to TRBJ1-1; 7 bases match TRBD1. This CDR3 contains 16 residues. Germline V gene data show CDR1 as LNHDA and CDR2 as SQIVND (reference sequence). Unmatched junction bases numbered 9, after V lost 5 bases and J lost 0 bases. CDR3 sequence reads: CASSSRTGVLNTEAFF. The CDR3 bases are TGTGCCAGTAGTTCAAGGACAGGCGTTTTGAACACTGAAGCTTTCTTT.

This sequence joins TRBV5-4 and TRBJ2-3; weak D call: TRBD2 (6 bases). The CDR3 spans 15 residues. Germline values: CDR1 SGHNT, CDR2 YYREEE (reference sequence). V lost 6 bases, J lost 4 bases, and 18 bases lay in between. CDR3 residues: CASTSGLLGSDTQYF. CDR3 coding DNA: TGTGCCAGCACCTCGGGACTCTTGGGGTCAGATACGCAGTATTTT. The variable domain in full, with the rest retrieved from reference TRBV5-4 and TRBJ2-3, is ETGVTQSPTHLIKTRGQQVTLRCSSQSGHNTVSWYQQALGQGPQFIFQYYREEENGRGNFPPRFSGLQFPNYSSELNVNALELDDSALYLCASTSGLLGSDTQYFGPGTRLTVL.

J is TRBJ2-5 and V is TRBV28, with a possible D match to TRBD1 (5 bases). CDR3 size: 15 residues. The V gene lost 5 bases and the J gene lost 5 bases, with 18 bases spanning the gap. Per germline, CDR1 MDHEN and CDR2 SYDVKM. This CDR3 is CASSGAGGVMETQYF. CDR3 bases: TGTGCCAGCAGTGGGGCTGGCGGCGTGATGGAGACCCAGTACTTC.

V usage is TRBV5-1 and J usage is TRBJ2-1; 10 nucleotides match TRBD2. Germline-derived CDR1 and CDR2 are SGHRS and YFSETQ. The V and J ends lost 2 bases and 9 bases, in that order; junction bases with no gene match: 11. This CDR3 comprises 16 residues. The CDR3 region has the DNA TGCGCCAGCAGCTTTGCGTCGGTAGCGGGAGGTAGTGAGCAGTTCTTC. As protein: CASSFASVAGGSEQFF.

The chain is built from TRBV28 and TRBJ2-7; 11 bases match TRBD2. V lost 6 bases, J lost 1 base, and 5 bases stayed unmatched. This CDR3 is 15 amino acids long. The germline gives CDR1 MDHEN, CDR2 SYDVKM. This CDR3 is CASSPTSGRSYEQYF. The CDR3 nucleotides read TGTGCCAGCAGCCCAACTAGCGGGAGATCCTACGAGCAGTACTTC.

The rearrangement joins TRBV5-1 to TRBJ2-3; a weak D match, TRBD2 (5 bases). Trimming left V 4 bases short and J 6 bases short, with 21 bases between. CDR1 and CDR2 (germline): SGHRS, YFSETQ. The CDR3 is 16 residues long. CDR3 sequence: CASSPQGPLADDTQYF. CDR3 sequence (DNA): TGCGCCAGCAGCCCCCAAGGCCCGCTAGCCGACGATACGCAGTATTTT.

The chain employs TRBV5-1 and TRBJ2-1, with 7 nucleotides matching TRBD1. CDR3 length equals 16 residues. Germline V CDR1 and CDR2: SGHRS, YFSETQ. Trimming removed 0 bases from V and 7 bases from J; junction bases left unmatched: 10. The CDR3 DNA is TGCGCCAGCAGCTTGGGCGACAGGGTCGTCGGGAATGAGCAGTTCTTC. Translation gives CASSLGDRVVGNEQFF.

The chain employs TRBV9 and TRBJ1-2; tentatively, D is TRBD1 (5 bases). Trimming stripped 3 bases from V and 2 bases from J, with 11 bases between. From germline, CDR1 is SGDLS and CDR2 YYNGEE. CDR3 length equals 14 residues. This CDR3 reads CASSGPDSNYGYTF. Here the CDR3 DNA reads TGTGCCAGCAGCGGACCCGACAGCAACTATGGCTACACCTTC.

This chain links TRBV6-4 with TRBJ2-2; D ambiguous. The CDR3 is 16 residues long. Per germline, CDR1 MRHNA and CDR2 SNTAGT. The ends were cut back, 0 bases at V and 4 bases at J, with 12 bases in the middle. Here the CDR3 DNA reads TGTGCCAGCAGTGACTCCTCTAGTCTAAGCACCGGGGAGCTGTTTTTT. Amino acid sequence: CASSDSSSLSTGELFF.